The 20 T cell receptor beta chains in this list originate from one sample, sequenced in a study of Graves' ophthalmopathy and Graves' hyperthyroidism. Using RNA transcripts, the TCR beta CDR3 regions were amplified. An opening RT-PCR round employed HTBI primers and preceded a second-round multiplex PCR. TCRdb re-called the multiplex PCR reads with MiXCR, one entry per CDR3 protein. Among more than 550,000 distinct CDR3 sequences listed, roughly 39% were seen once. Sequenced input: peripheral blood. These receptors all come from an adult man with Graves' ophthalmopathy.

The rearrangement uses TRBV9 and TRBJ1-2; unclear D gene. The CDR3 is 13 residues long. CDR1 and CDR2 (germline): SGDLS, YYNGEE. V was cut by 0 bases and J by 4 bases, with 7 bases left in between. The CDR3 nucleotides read TGTGCCAGCAGCGTAGGGGTCTTCTATGGCTACACCTTC. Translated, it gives CASSVGVFYGYTF.

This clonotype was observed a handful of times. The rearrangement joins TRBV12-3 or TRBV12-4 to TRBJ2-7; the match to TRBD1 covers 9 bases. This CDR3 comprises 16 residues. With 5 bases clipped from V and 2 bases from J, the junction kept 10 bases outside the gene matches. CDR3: CASSVLTGGPTYEQYF. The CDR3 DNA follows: TGTGCCAGCAGTGTCCTAACAGGGGGCCCAACCTACGAGCAGTACTTC.

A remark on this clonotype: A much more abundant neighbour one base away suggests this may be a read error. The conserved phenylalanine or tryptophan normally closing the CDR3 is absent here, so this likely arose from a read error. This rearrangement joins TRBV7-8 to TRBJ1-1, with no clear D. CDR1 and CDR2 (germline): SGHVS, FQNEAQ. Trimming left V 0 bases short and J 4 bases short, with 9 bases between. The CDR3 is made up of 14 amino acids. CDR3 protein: CASSLATIPTEAFV. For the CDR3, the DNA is TGTGCCAGCAGCTTAGCTACCATACCCACTGAAGCTTTCGTT.

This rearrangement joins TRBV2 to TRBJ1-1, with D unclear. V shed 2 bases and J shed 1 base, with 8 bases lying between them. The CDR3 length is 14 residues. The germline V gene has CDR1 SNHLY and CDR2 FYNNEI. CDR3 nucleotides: TGTGCCAGCAGTGAAACGGCAGCGAACACTGAAGCTTTCTTT. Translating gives CASSETAANTEAFF.

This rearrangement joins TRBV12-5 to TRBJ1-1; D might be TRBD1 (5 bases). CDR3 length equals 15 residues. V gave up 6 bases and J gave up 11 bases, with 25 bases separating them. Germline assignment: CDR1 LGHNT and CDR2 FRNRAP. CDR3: CASGLWGPAKVMAFF. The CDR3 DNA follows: TGTGCTAGTGGCCTTTGGGGCCCCGCCAAAGTTATGGCTTTCTTT.

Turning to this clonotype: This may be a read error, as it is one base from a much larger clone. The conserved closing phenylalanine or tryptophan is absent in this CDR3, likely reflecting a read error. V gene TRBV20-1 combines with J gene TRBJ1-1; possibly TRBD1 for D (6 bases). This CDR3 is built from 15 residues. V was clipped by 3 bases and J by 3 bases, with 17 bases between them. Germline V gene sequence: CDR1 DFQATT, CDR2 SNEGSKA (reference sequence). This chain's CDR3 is CSARGSRQGHTEAFS. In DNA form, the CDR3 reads TGCAGTGCTAGGGGTAGTCGGCAGGGGCACACTGAAGCTTTCTCT.

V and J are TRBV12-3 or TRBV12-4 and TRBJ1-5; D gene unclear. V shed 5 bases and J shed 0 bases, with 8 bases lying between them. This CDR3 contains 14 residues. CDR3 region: CASSAGTSNQPQHF. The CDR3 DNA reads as TGTGCCAGCAGTGCAGGAACTAGCAATCAGCCCCAGCATTTT.

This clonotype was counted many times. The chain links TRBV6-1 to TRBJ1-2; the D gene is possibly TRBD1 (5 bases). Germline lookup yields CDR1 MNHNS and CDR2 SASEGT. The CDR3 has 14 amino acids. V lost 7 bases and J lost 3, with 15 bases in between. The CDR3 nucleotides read TGTGCCAGCACGGCGGGGGGGTACGACTATGGCTACACCTTC. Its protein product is CASTAGGYDYGYTF.

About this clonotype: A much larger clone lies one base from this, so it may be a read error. In nucleotides, the CDR3 is TGTGCCAGCAGCTTCGGGACAGGGGGCAACTCTGGGGCCAACGTCCTGACTTTC. Protein sequence: CASSFGTGGNSGANVLTF. This chain connects TRBV7-8 to TRBJ2-6; 12 bases line up with TRBD1. The CDR3 is 18 amino acids. CDR1 is SGHVS, CDR2 FQNEAQ, per germline. The V gene end was trimmed by 3 bases and the J gene end by 0 bases; junction bases not matched to a gene: 3. Variable domain in full (rest from reference TRBV7-8 and TRBJ2-6): GAGVSQSPRYKVAKRGQDVALRCDPISGHVSLFWYQQALGQGPEFLTYFQNEAQLDKSGLPSDRFFAERPEGSVSTLKIQRTQQEDSAVYLCASSFGTGGNSGANVLTFGAGSRLTVL.

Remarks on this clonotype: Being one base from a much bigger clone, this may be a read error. The CDR3 DNA reads TGTGTCAGCAGCGTACGGGGTAGCGGGGGAGGAGAGACCCAGTACTTC. Translation: CVSSVRGSGGGETQYF. This rearrangement joins TRBV9 to TRBJ2-5; 9 nucleotides align to TRBD2. This CDR3 comprises 16 residues. Germline values: CDR1 SGDLS, CDR2 YYNGEE.

The CDR3 protein is CASSVVAGGANVLTF. DNA for the CDR3: TGTGCCAGCAGCGTAGTAGCGGGAGGGGCCAACGTCCTGACTTTC. The chain couples TRBV3-1 to TRBJ2-6; 8 bases fit TRBD2. V was clipped by 5 bases and J by 4 bases; unmatched bases: 4. Germline V CDR1 and CDR2: LGHDT, YNNKEL (reference sequence). The CDR3 consists of 15 residues.

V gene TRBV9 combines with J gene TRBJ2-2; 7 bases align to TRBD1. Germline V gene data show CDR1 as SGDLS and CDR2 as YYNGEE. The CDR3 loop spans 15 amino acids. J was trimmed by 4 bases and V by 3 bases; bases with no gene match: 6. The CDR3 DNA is TGTGCCAGCAGCGGAAACAGGGGTCCCACCGGGGAGCTGTTTTTT. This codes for CASSGNRGPTGELFF.

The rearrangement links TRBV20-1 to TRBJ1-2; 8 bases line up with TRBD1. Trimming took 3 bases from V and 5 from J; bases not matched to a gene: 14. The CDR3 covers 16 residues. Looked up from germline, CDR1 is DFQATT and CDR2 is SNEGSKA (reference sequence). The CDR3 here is CSARDRVTGLGYGYTF. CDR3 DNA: TGCAGTGCTAGGGACAGGGTGACAGGTTTAGGATATGGCTACACCTTC.

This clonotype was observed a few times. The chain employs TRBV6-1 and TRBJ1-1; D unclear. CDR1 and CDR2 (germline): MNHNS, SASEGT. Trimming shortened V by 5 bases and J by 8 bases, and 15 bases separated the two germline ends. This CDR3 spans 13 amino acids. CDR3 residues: CASSYETAGEAFF. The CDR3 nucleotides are TGTGCCAGCAGTTACGAAACGGCAGGAGAAGCTTTCTTT.

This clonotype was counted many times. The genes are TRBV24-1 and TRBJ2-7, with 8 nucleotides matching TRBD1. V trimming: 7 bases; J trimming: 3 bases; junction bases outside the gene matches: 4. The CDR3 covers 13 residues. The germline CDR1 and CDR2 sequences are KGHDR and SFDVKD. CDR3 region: CATSRGHGYEQYF. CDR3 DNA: TGTGCCACCAGCAGGGGGCATGGCTACGAGCAGTACTTC.

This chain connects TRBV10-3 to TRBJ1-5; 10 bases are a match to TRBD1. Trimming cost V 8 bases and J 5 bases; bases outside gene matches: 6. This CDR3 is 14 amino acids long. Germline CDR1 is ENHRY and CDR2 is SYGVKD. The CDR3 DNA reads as TGTGCCATCGGGACAGGGGATGGGGATCAGCCCCAGCATTTT. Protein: CAIGTGDGDQPQHF.

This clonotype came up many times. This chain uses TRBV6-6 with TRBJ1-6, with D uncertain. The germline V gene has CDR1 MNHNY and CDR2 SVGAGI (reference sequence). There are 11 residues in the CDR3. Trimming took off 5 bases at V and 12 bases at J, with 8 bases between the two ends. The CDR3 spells CASSAGIPLHF. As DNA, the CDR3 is TGTGCCAGCAGTGCGGGAATACCCCTCCACTTT.

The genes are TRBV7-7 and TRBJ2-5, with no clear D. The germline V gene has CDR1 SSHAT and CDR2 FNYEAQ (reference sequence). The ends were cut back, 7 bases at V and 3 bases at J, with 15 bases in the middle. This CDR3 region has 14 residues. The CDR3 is CASIREYGEETQYF. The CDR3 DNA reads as TGTGCCAGCATTCGAGAGTATGGGGAAGAGACCCAGTACTTC.

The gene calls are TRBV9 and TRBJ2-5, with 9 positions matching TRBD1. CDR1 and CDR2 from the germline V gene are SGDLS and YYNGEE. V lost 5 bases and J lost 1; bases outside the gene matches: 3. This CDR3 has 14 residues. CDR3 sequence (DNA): TGTGCCAGCAGTTTACAGGGGGCCCAAGAGACCCAGTACTTC. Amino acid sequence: CASSLQGAQETQYF.

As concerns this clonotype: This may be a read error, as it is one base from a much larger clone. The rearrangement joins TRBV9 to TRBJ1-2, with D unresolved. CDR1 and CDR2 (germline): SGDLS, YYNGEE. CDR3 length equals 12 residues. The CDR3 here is CGSSALNYGYTF. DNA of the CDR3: TGTGGCAGCAGCGCCCTTAACTATGGCTACACCTTC.